One and the same sample provided the 16 T cell receptor beta chains below, sequenced in a study of identical twins' blood T cells. Via MiXCR, TCRdb re-called the 5' RACE reads, giving one row per CDR3 protein. The sample consists of 350,000 to 450,000 distinct CDR3 sequences, more than 25% of them appearing once. Source material: PBMCs. These receptors came from a woman aged 18 to 50 in good health.

The chain combines TRBV19 with TRBJ1-4; a weak D match, TRBD1 (6 bases). Germline CDR1 and CDR2: LNHDA and SQIVND (reference sequence). Trimming took 9 bases from V and 7 from J, leaving 21 bases between them. The CDR3 covers 15 residues. The CDR3 DNA reads as TGTGCCAGCCAAATGGCGGGGGCGACAGGTGAAAAACTGTTTTTT. Translating it yields CASQMAGATGEKLFF.

This clonotype was counted ten times or more. V is TRBV20-1 and J is TRBJ2-1, with D hard to call. V lost 6 bases and J 9 bases, leaving 12 bases between the germline ends. The CDR3 totals 11 residues. Germline lookup yields CDR1 DFQATT and CDR2 SNEGSKA (reference sequence). The CDR3 nucleotides are TGCAGTGCGGACCGGGCTAGTGAGCAGTTCTTC. Its translation: CSADRASEQFF.

In DNA, the CDR3 is TGTGCCAGCAGCTTCCCCGGACAGGCCCAGCCCCAGCATTTT. Its translation is CASSFPGQAQPQHF. V gene TRBV7-2 combines with J gene TRBJ1-5; 7 bases map to TRBD1. The CDR3 contains 14 residues. The V gene end was trimmed by 3 bases and the J gene end by 7 bases; junction bases not matched to a gene: 6. From germline, CDR1 is SGHTA and CDR2 FQGNSA. The full variable domain, rest sourced from reference TRBV7-2 and TRBJ1-5, is GAGVSQSPSNKVTEKGKDVELRCDPISGHTALYWYRQSLGQGLEFLIYFQGNSAPDKSGLPSDRFSAERTGGSVSTLTIQRTQQEDSAVYLCASSFPGQAQPQHFGDGTRLSIL.

V gene TRBV20-1 combines with J gene TRBJ2-1, with D perhaps matching TRBD2 (6 bases). CDR3 size: 13 residues. Trimming stripped 5 bases from V and 9 bases from J, with 17 bases between. Germline CDR1 reads DFQATT; CDR2 reads SNEGSKA (reference sequence). The CDR3 is CSAGGATIIEQFF. DNA for the CDR3: TGCAGTGCTGGCGGGGCTACGATCATTGAGCAGTTCTTC.

This rearrangement joins TRBV20-1 to TRBJ2-1; D is perhaps TRBD1 (5 bases). V lost 0 bases and J lost 0, with 12 bases in between. Germline lookup yields CDR1 DFQATT and CDR2 SNEGSKA (reference sequence). CDR3 size: 16 residues. CDR3 DNA sequence: TGCAGTGCTAGAGATCAGGGCCCCGACTCCTACAATGAGCAGTTCTTC. Its protein product is CSARDQGPDSYNEQFF.

In its sample, this clonotype was seen a few times. The V and J genes are TRBV20-1 and TRBJ2-7; the D call may be TRBD1 or TRBD2 (5 bases each). V was clipped by 6 bases and J by 0 bases, with 15 bases between them. Germline V CDR1 and CDR2: DFQATT, SNEGSKA (reference sequence). CDR3 length: 14 amino acids. This chain's CDR3 is CSAKDPGSSYEQYF. DNA of the CDR3: TGCAGTGCCAAAGACCCAGGGAGCTCCTACGAGCAGTACTTC.

Only a few counts were recorded for this clonotype. This chain uses TRBV19 with TRBJ1-2; no definite D call. Germline CDR1 LNHDA, CDR2 SQIVND (reference sequence). Trimming removed 6 bases from V and 3 bases from J, with 14 bases in between. This CDR3 region has 14 residues. The CDR3 spells CASRSLGWDYGYTF. Here the CDR3 DNA reads TGTGCCAGTAGGAGCCTCGGCTGGGACTATGGCTACACCTTC.

The chain combines TRBV5-6 with TRBJ1-5; D may be TRBD1 (6 bases). This CDR3 spans 13 amino acids. Germline assignment: CDR1 SGHDT and CDR2 YYEEEE. V lost 3 bases to trimming and J lost 7 bases, with 11 bases between them. The CDR3, as DNA: TGTGCCAGCAGCTCAATGGGGGGCCAGCCCCAGCATTTT. Its translation: CASSSMGGQPQHF.

This clonotype turned up a few times. The V call is TRBV3-1, the J call TRBJ1-2; D perhaps matches TRBD1 (5 bases). V dropped 4 bases and J dropped 0 bases, with 9 bases sitting between them. The germline V gene has CDR1 LGHDT and CDR2 YNNKEL (reference sequence). The CDR3 runs 14 residues. CDR3 sequence (DNA): TGTGCCAGCAGCCGGGGGTTCTCTAACTATGGCTACACCTTC. Amino acid sequence: CASSRGFSNYGYTF.

The genes are TRBV18 and TRBJ2-7; 7 nucleotides line up with TRBD2. Germline CDR1 is KGHSH and CDR2 is LQKENI. The trim removed 2 bases at V and 0 bases at J, leaving 7 bases unmatched. This CDR3 is 16 amino acids long. The CDR3 sequence: CASSPNSGLLSYEQYF. The CDR3, as DNA: TGTGCCAGCTCACCAAATAGCGGGCTTCTCTCCTACGAGCAGTACTTC. The full variable domain, rest sourced from reference TRBV18 and TRBJ2-7, is NAGVMQNPRHLVRRRGQEARLRCSPMKGHSHVYWYRQLPEEGLKFMVYLQKENIIDESGMPKERFSAEFPKEGPSILRIQQVVRGDSAAYFCASSPNSGLLSYEQYFGPGTRLTVT.

The V gene is TRBV12-5, the J gene TRBJ2-1; D is unresolved. Trimming left V 0 bases short and J 0 bases short, with 9 bases between. Per the germline V gene, CDR1 is LGHNT and CDR2 is FRNRAP. This CDR3 spans 16 amino acids. The CDR3 region is CASGLVRRSSYNEQFF. CDR3 DNA: TGTGCTAGTGGTTTGGTACGGAGAAGCTCCTACAATGAGCAGTTCTTC.

This clonotype has a handful of counts. V is TRBV20-1 and J is TRBJ1-4; D possibly corresponds to TRBD1 (5 bases). The germline gives CDR1 DFQATT, CDR2 SNEGSKA (reference sequence). V lost 0 bases and J lost 8, with 16 bases in between. This CDR3 region has 15 residues. The CDR3 spells CSARDLGGVGEKLFF. Here the CDR3 DNA reads TGCAGTGCTAGAGATCTCGGGGGAGTTGGCGAAAAACTGTTTTTT.

The CDR3 DNA sequence: TGTGCCAGCAGCGTAGCAAGCGGGCCGGGATATGGCTACACCTTC. Protein: CASSVASGPGYGYTF. The chain employs TRBV9 and TRBJ1-2; D remains ambiguous. The CDR3 consists of 15 residues. Trimming took off 0 bases at V and 5 bases at J, with 14 bases between the two ends. Per germline, CDR1 SGDLS and CDR2 YYNGEE.

This chain connects TRBV28 to TRBJ1-2; D not certain. The CDR3 extends over 13 amino acids. V was pared by 10 bases and J by 7 bases, with 19 bases between. Germline CDR1 is MDHEN and CDR2 is SYDVKM. The CDR3 region is CATLPRMGFGYTF. DNA for the CDR3: TGTGCCACTCTTCCCCGGATGGGCTTTGGCTACACCTTC.

The chain is built from TRBV19 and TRBJ1-1; D not resolved. V lost 6 bases and J lost 5, with 19 bases in between. The length of the CDR3 is 15 residues. From germline, CDR1 is LNHDA and CDR2 SQIVND (reference sequence). The CDR3 here is CASSTTHIGLTEAFF. CDR3 bases: TGTGCCAGTAGCACAACTCACATAGGATTGACTGAAGCTTTCTTT. Drawing the rest from reference TRBV19 and TRBJ1-1, the complete variable domain is DGGITQSPKYLFRKEGQNVTLSCEQNLNHDAMYWYRQDPGQGLRLIYYSQIVNDFQKGDIAEGYSVSREKKESFPLTVTSAQKNPTAFYLCASSTTHIGLTEAFFGQGTRLTVV.

This clonotype was counted between two and nine times. The chain employs TRBV7-8 and TRBJ2-1, with 8 nucleotides matching TRBD2. The CDR3 runs 16 residues. Germline V gene sequence: CDR1 SGHVS, CDR2 FQNEAQ. V shed 0 bases and J 2 bases; nucleotides not matched to a gene: 3. The CDR3 nucleotides read TGTGCCAGCAGCTTAGCGGGGACTAGAACCTACAATGAGCAGTTCTTC. Its translation is CASSLAGTRTYNEQFF.